The rows below give T cell receptor beta chains drawn from one sample of a study of blood T cell repertoires in COVID-19. Libraries were prepared by immunoSEQ multiplex PCR; TCRdb keeps only in-frame clonotypes and omits some of them. The data contain fewer than 150,000 clones, approximately 86% of them seen just once; the ten biggest clones take up approximately 0.81%. The specimen was peripheral blood. The receptors originated from a woman between 45 and 65 years old with active or convalescent COVID-19. Both conserved end residues are part of each CDR3. The order of the fields is J gene, D gene, clone size, V gene, CDR3 DNA, CDR3 protein. A D gene is named only where the DNA matches it firmly. Expanded clones get a size class; other rows say once, few or many, or leave the size out.

J: TRBJ1-2
D: .
size: .
V: TRBV7-9
DNA: TGTGCCAGCAGCCTCCTTCGGAACTATGGCTACACCTTC
CDR3: CASSLLRNYGYTF

J: TRBJ1-5
D: .
size: .
V: TRBV2
DNA: TGTGCCAGCAGTGAGAGGGCAGGATACCAGCCCCAGCATTTT
CDR3: CASSERAGYQPQHF

J: TRBJ2-1
D: TRBD2
size: .
V: TRBV28
DNA: TGTGCCAGCCCTAGCGGGAAGTACTATGAGCAGTTCTTC
CDR3: CASPSGKYYEQFF

J: TRBJ1-2
D: .
size: .
V: TRBV28
DNA: TGTGCCAGCGCAACACAGGGTACCTATGGCTACACCTTC
CDR3: CASATQGTYGYTF

J: TRBJ2-6
D: TRBD1
size: .
V: TRBV5-1
DNA: TGCGCCAGCAGCTTGAGGGTAGGCGGGACAGGACAGGTCAAATCTGGGGCCAACGTCCTGACTTTC
CDR3: CASSLRVGGTGQVKSGANVLTF

J: TRBJ1-1
D: .
size: .
V: TRBV19
DNA: TGTGCCAGTAGTATGACTGTGAACACTGAAGCTTTCTTT
CDR3: CASSMTVNTEAFF

J: TRBJ2-1
D: TRBD2
size: .
V: TRBV19
DNA: TGTGCCAGTAGAGCCGGGACTAGCGGCTCCTACAATGAGCAGTTCTTC
CDR3: CASRAGTSGSYNEQFF

J: TRBJ2-7
D: .
size: few
V: TRBV29-1
DNA: TGCAGCGTGGCTTTTCGGACTTCGCCCTACGAGCAGTACTTC
CDR3: CSVAFRTSPYEQYF

J: TRBJ1-3
D: TRBD1
size: .
V: TRBV7-2
DNA: TGTGCCAGCAGCTTAGCCGGGACAGGGGCTGGAAACACCATATATTTT
CDR3: CASSLAGTGAGNTIYF

J: TRBJ2-7
D: .
size: .
V: TRBV25-1
DNA: TGTGCCAGCAGTGAAGACCCCCGGGCAGGGGAGGGCTACGAGCAGTACTTC
CDR3: CASSEDPRAGEGYEQYF

J: TRBJ1-2
D: .
size: .
V: TRBV3-1/TRBV3-2
DNA: TGTGCCAGCAGCCAAAGTGTGGGCGATGGCTACACCTTC
CDR3: CASSQSVGDGYTF

J: TRBJ2-1
D: .
size: .
V: TRBV7-9
DNA: TGTGCCAGCGAGGCTAGAAAGGGCCAGGGAAATGAGCAGTTCTTC
CDR3: CASEARKGQGNEQFF

J: TRBJ2-1
D: .
size: few
V: TRBV18
DNA: TGTGCCAGCTCACCGACATCGATTGAGCAGTTCTTC
CDR3: CASSPTSIEQFF

J: TRBJ2-3
D: .
size: once
V: TRBV21-1
DNA: TGTGCCAGCAGCAACGCGGGAGCCCCCACAGATACGCAGTATTTT
CDR3: CASSNAGAPTDTQYF

J: TRBJ1-1
D: TRBD1
size: .
V: TRBV10-3
DNA: TGTGCCACCGCGACAGGGGACATGAACACTGAAGCTTTCTTT
CDR3: CATATGDMNTEAFF

J: TRBJ1-3
D: .
size: .
V: TRBV9
DNA: TGTGCCAGCAGCGTAGCTAAAGGCCTAGCATCCTCTGGAAACACCATATATTTT
CDR3: CASSVAKGLASSGNTIYF

J: TRBJ1-1
D: .
size: .
V: TRBV28
DNA: TGTGCCAGCAAGGGGGGGGCGGACACTGAAGCTTTCTTT
CDR3: CASKGGADTEAFF

J: TRBJ2-1
D: TRBD2
size: few
V: TRBV7-3
DNA: TGTGCCAGCAGCTTAGAAGCGGGAGCCGCAACGTTCTCCTACAATGAGCAGTTCTTC
CDR3: CASSLEAGAATFSYNEQFF